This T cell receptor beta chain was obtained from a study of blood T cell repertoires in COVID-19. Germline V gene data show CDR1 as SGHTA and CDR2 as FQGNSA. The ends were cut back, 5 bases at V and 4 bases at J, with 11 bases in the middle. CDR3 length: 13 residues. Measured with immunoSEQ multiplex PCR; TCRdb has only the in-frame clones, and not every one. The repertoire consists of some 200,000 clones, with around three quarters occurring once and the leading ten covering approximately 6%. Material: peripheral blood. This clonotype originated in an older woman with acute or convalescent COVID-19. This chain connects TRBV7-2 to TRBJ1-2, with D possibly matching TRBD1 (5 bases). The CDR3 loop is CASSRGGGYGYTF. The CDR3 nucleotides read TGTGCCAGCAGCAGGGGAGGAGGCTATGGCTACACCTTC. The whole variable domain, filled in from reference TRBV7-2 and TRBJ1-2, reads GAGVSQSPSNKVTEKGKDVELRCDPISGHTALYWYRQSLGQGLEFLIYFQGNSAPDKSGLPSDRFSAERTGGSVSTLTIQRTQQEDSAVYLCASSRGGGYGYTFGSGTRLTVV.